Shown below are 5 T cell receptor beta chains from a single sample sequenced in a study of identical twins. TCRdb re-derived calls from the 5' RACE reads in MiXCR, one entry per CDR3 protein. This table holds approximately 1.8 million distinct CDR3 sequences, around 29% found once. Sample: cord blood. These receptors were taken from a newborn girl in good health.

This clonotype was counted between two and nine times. CDR3 sequence (DNA): TGTGCCAGCAGTTCCCCAGCCGCGGGGGGAACAGATACGCAGTATTTT. It encodes CASSSPAAGGTDTQYF. The chain links TRBV12-3 or TRBV12-4 to TRBJ2-3; 8 bases line up with TRBD2. J lost 3 bases, V lost 4 bases, and 9 bases had no gene match. The CDR3 extends over 16 amino acids.

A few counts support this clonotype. The DNA for the CDR3 is TGTGCCAGCAGTTTATCCAGTACTCTATTGGGTCGTGGCTACACCTTC. Protein sequence: CASSLSSTLLGRGYTF. The genes are TRBV27 and TRBJ1-2, with D unresolved. Germline CDR1 and CDR2: MNHEY and SMNVEV (reference sequence). The V and J ends lost 0 bases and 7 bases respectively, with 18 bases between them. The CDR3 consists of 16 residues.

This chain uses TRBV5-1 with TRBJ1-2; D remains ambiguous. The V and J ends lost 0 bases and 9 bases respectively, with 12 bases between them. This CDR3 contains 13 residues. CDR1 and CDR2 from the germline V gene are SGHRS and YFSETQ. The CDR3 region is CASSLGQLRSYTF. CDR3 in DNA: TGCGCCAGCAGCTTGGGGCAGCTTAGGAGCTACACCTTC.

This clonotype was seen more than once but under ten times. The CDR3 sequence: CASTPTQLAGVSYNEQFF. Written as DNA, the CDR3 is TGCGCCAGCACCCCGACTCAACTAGCGGGGGTTTCCTACAATGAGCAGTTCTTC. The chain uses TRBV5-1 and TRBJ2-1; TRBD2 agrees at 11 bases. The CDR3 extends over 18 amino acids. V shed 6 bases and J 1 base; nucleotides not matched to a gene: 12. Germline CDR1 SGHRS, CDR2 YFSETQ.

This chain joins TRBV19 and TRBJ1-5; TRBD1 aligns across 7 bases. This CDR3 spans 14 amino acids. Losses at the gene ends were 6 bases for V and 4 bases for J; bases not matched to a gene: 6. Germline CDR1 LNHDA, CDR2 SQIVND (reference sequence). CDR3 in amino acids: CASSPSQGNQPQHF. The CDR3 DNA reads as TGTGCCAGTAGCCCCTCACAGGGGAATCAGCCCCAGCATTTT.